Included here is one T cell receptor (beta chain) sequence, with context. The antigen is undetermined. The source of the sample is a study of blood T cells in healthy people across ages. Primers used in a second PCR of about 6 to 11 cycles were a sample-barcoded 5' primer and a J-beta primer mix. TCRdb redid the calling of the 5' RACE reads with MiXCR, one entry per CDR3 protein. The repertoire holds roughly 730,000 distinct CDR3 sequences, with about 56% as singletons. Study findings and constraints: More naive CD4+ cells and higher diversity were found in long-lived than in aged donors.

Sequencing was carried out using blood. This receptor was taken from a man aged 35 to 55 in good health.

As DNA, the CDR3 is TGTGCCAGCAGTTACGCGCCGTGGGGGAATGAAAAACTGTTTTTT. It yields the protein CASSYAPWGNEKLFF. V gene TRBV6-5 combines with J gene TRBJ1-4; D perhaps matches TRBD1 (5 bases). V lost 2 bases to trimming and J lost 5 bases, with 12 bases between them. This CDR3 has 15 residues. Germline V gene data show CDR1 as MNHEY and CDR2 as SVGAGI.